These T cell receptor beta chains were read from a single sample in a study of blood T cell repertoires in COVID-19. Sequencing used immunoSEQ multiplex PCR; TCRdb keeps in-frame clones, though not all of them. The data show roughly 400,000 clones, with approximately 87% seen just once and 10% held by the top ten. The sequenced material came from PBMCs or T cells enriched from blood (not recorded which). The receptors derive from a woman aged 50 to 65 who had recovered from COVID-19. Both conserved end residues are part of each CDR3. Fields, in order: J gene, clone size, CDR3 length, D gene, V gene, CDR3 DNA, CDR3 protein. The D gene is left open where the match is weak. Size tells how often a clone was seen (once, few, many) or the class of an expanded clone, and some rows leave it out.

TRBJ1-6,-,16,TRBD1,TRBV3-1/TRBV3-2,TGTGCCAGCAGCCGGGGGACAGCGGCGTATAATTCACCCCTCCACTTT,CASSRGTAAYNSPLHF
TRBJ1-5,-,17,TRBD1,TRBV6-1,TGTGCCAGCAGTGTGTTGGGCAGGGGGCAAGTTGGTCAGCCCCAGCATTTT,CASSVLGRGQVGQPQHF
TRBJ2-2,-,16,TRBD2,TRBV27,TGTGCCAGCAGAAAAAGCGGGGGGACGAACACCGGGGAGCTGTTTTTT,CASRKSGGTNTGELFF
TRBJ1-1,-,15,-,TRBV28,TGTGCCAGCATTTTCGGGGACTGGATGAACACTGAAGCTTTCTTT,CASIFGDWMNTEAFF
TRBJ1-5,-,15,TRBD1,TRBV11-2,TGTGCCAGCAGCTTACATCAGGGGGACGGCCAGCCCCAGCATTTT,CASSLHQGDGQPQHF
TRBJ1-2,-,15,-,TRBV4-1,TGCGCCAGCAGCCAAGAGAGCACGGATCGGGGTGGCTACACCTTC,CASSQESTDRGGYTF
TRBJ2-2,-,14,TRBD1,TRBV2,TGTGCCAGCAGTGAGACAGGGATCACCGGGGAGCTGTTTTTT,CASSETGITGELFF
TRBJ1-2,-,13,-,TRBV5-1,TGCGCCAGCAGCTTGCCACAGGGTCATGGCTACACCTTC,CASSLPQGHGYTF
TRBJ1-2,-,14,TRBD1,TRBV27,TGTGCCAGCAGACCGGGACAGGGTCTCAGAGGCTACACCTTC,CASRPGQGLRGYTF
TRBJ1-5,-,15,-,TRBV27,TGTGCCAGCAAGAAAAGCTTGTATAGCAATCAGCCCCAGCATTTT,CASKKSLYSNQPQHF
TRBJ2-7,-,14,TRBD2,TRBV2,TGTGCCAGCAGTGAAGCGCGGGGGTTAGGCGAGCAGTACTTC,CASSEARGLGEQYF
TRBJ1-5,-,15,TRBD1,TRBV5-6,TGTGCCAGCAGCTTGTCCGGGACAGGAAATCAGCCCCAGCATTTT,CASSLSGTGNQPQHF
TRBJ1-1,-,15,-,TRBV6-5,TGTGCCAGCAGTTCCGGGGGGGGGTTGAGCACTGAAGCTTTCTTT,CASSSGGGLSTEAFF
TRBJ2-7,once,18,TRBD2,TRBV2,TGTGCCAGCACCGCCGGGACTAGCGGGGGGGCCCCCTCCTACGAGCAGTACTTC,CASTAGTSGGAPSYEQYF
TRBJ1-3,-,15,-,TRBV27,TGTGCCAGCAGTTTAGGGGGGGCGCCCGGAAACACCATATATTTT,CASSLGGAPGNTIYF
TRBJ1-1,-,14,-,TRBV7-2,TGTGCCAGCAGCTTAAGTGGACTGGGAGCTGAAGCTTTCTTT,CASSLSGLGAEAFF
TRBJ1-2,-,14,TRBD1,TRBV2,TGTGCCAGCAGGCAACAGGGGGCCGGCTATGGCTACACCTTC,CASRQQGAGYGYTF
TRBJ1-2,-,12,-,TRBV29-1,TGCAGCGTTGAGGGGGGTCACTATGGCTACACCTTC,CSVEGGHYGYTF
TRBJ1-4,-,15,TRBD1,TRBV5-4,TGTGCCAGCAGCTCTCAGGGGGAAGGGGTTGAAAAACTGTTTTTT,CASSSQGEGVEKLFF
TRBJ1-4,-,15,-,TRBV6-5,TGTGCCAGCAGTTACACGCGGGGTGATAATGAAAAACTGTTTTTT,CASSYTRGDNEKLFF
TRBJ1-4,-,14,-,TRBV5-1,TGCGCCAGCTCTCAGGGCTCCGGTGGTGAAAAACTGTTTTTT,CASSQGSGGEKLFF
TRBJ2-1,-,15,-,TRBV18,TGTGCCAGCTCACCACCGTCGAGGCCCGGGGGTGAGCAGTTCTTC,CASSPPSRPGGEQFF
TRBJ1-1,-,14,-,TRBV19,TGTGCCAGTAGTCCGGGTTGGATGAACACTGAAGCTTTCTTT,CASSPGWMNTEAFF
TRBJ2-3,-,14,TRBD1,TRBV5-1,TGCGCCAGCAGCGAACAGGGGGGCGAAGATACGCAGTATTTT,CASSEQGGEDTQYF
TRBJ1-3,-,14,TRBD1,TRBV5-1,TGCGCCAGCAGCTTGGAGGCAGGGGGCACCACCATATATTTT,CASSLEAGGTTIYF
TRBJ1-6,-,13,TRBD1,TRBV19,TGTGCCAGTACGGGACAGGGAGCCTCACCCCTCCACTTT,CASTGQGASPLHF
TRBJ1-3,-,16,TRBD1,TRBV3-1/TRBV3-2,TGTGCCAGCAGCCAAAGCCTCAGGGGGTATGGAAACACCATATATTTT,CASSQSLRGYGNTIYF
TRBJ1-2,once,13,TRBD1,TRBV7-3,TGTGCCAGCAGCCCCGGGACAGACTATGGCTACACCTTC,CASSPGTDYGYTF
TRBJ1-1,few,12,TRBD1,TRBV10-3,TGTGCCATCAGTGGGACAGGCGCTGAAGCTTTCTTT,CAISGTGAEAFF
TRBJ1-2,-,16,TRBD1,TRBV28,TGTGCCAGCAGTTCACCCCGGGGACAGATTAACTATGGCTACACCTTC,CASSSPRGQINYGYTF
TRBJ1-6,-,16,-,TRBV19,TGTGCCAGTAGGGGGCCGGGTAGCTCCTATAATTCACCCCTCCACTTT,CASRGPGSSYNSPLHF
TRBJ1-1,-,18,TRBD1,TRBV10-1,TGCGCCAGCAGTTCCTATTATAGGGACCAGGGGGAGAACACTGAAGCTTTCTTT,CASSSYYRDQGENTEAFF
TRBJ2-5,-,14,-,TRBV4-1,TGCGCCAGCAGCCAAGGACAGGAACGAGAGACCCAGTACTTC,CASSQGQERETQYF
TRBJ2-5,-,14,TRBD1,TRBV9,TGTGCCAGCAGCGTAGGGACAGGGAGGGAGACCCAGTACTTC,CASSVGTGRETQYF
TRBJ2-1,-,13,-,TRBV4-1,TGCGCCAGCAGCCAAGACCCAGTCTATGAGCAGTTCTTC,CASSQDPVYEQFF
TRBJ2-5,-,13,-,TRBV12-5,TGTGCTAGTGGTTTGGGGAGCGGGGAGACCCAGTACTTC,CASGLGSGETQYF
TRBJ1-2,few,14,-,TRBV7-9,TGTGCCAGCAGCTTAGACCGCAGGCGTAATAGCTACACCTTC,CASSLDRRRNSYTF
TRBJ1-4,-,15,-,TRBV6-5,TGTGCCAGCGGGCTGCGTGGGGAGCCTAATGAAAAACTGTTTTTT,CASGLRGEPNEKLFF